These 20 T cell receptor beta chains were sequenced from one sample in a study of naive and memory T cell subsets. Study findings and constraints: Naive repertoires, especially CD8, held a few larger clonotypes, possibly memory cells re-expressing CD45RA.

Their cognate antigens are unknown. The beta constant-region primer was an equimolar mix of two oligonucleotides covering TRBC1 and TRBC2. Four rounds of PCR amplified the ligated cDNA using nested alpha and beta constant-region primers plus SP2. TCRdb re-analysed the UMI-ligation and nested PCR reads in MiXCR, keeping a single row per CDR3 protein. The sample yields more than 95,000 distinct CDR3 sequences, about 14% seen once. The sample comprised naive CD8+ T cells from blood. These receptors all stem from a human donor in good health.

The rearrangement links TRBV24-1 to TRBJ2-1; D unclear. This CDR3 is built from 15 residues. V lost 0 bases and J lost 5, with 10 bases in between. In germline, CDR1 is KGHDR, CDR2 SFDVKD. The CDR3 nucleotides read TGTGCCACCAGTGATTTGTCTAGTAAAAACAATGAGCAGTTCTTC. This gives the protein CATSDLSSKNNEQFF.

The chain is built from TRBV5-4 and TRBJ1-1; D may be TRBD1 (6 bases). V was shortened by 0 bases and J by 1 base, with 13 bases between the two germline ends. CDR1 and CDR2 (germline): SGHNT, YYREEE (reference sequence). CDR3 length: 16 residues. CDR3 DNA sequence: TGTGCCAGCAGCTTGGATTTCCAGGGGAGGAACACTGAAGCTTTCTTT. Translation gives CASSLDFQGRNTEAFF.

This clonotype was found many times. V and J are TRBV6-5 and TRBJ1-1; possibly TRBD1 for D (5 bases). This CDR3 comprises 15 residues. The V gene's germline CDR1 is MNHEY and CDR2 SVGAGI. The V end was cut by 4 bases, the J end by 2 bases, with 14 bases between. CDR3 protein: CASSSLARVNTEAFF. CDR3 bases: TGTGCCAGCAGTTCCCTGGCCAGGGTAAACACTGAAGCTTTCTTT.

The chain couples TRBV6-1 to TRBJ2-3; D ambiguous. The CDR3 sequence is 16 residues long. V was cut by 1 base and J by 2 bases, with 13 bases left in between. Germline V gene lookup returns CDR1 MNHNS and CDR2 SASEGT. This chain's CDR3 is CASSEEKERNTDTQYF. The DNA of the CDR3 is TGTGCCAGCAGTGAAGAGAAGGAAAGAAACACAGATACGCAGTATTTT.

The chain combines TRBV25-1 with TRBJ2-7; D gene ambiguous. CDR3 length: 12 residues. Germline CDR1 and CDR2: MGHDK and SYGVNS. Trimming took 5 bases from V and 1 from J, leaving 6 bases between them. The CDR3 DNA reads TGTGCCAGCAGTATCAGGTCCTACGAGCAGTACTTC. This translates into CASSIRSYEQYF.

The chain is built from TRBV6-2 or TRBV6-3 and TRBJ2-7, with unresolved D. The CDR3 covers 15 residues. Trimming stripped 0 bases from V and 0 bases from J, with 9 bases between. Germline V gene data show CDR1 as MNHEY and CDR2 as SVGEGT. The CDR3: CASSYSWRSSYEQYF. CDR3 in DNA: TGTGCCAGCAGTTACTCCTGGCGGTCCTCCTACGAGCAGTACTTC.

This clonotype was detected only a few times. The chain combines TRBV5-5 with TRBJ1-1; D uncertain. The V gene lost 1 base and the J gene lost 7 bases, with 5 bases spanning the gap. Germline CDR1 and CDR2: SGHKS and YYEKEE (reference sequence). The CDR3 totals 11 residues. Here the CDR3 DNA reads TGTGCCAGCAGCTTGTATGTTGAAGCTTTCTTT. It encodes CASSLYVEAFF.

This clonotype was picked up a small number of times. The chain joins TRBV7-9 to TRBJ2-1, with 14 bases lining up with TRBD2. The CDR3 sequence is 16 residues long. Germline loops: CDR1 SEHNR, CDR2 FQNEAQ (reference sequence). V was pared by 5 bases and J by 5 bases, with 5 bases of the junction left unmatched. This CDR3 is CASSPGLAGVDNEQFF. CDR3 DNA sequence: TGTGCCAGCAGCCCGGGACTAGCGGGAGTTGACAATGAGCAGTTCTTC.

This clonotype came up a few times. CDR3 protein: CASSQGEAGHNEKLFF. The CDR3 DNA follows: TGTGCCAGCAGCCAAGGAGAGGCAGGCCATAATGAAAAACTGTTTTTT. J is TRBJ1-4 and V is TRBV4-2, with D hard to call. With 1 base removed from V and 4 bases from J, the gap between germline ends came to 13 bases. CDR1 and CDR2 (germline): LGHNA, YNFKEQ. CDR3 length: 16 amino acids.

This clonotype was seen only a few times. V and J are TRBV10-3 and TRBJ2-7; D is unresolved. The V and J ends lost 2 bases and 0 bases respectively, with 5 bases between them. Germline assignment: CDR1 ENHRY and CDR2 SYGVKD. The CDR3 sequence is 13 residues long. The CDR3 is CAISEVFSYEQYF. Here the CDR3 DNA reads TGTGCCATCAGTGAGGTCTTCTCCTACGAGCAGTACTTC.

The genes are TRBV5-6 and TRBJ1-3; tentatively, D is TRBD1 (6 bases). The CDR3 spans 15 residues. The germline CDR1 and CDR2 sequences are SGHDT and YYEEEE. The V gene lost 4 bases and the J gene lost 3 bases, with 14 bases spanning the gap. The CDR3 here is CASSPWGGFGNTIYF. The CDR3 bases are TGTGCCAGCAGCCCTTGGGGGGGCTTTGGAAACACCATATATTTT.

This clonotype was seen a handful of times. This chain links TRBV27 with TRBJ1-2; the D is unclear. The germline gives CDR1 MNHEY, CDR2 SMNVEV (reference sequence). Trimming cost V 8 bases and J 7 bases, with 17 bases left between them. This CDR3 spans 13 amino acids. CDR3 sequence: CASYPRVGSGYTF. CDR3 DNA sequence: TGTGCCAGCTACCCCCGGGTAGGATCTGGCTACACCTTC.

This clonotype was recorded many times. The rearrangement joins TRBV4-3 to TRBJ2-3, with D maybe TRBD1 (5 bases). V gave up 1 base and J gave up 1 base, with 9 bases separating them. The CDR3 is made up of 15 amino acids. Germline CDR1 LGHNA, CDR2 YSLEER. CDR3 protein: CASSQGTTGTDTQYF. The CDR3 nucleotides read TGCGCCAGCAGCCAAGGGACGACAGGCACAGATACGCAGTATTTT.

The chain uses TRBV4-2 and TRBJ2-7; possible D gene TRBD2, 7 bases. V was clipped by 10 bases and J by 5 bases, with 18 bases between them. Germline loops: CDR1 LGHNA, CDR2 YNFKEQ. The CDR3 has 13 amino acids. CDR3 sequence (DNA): TGTGCCACGAACGGAGGGGGGGCCCACGAGCAGTACTTC. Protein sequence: CATNGGGAHEQYF.

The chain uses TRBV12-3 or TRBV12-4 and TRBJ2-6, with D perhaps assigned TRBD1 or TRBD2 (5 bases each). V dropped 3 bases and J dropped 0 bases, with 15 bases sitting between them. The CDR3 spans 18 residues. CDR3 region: CASSFWGIGNSGANVLTF. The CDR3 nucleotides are TGTGCCAGCAGTTTTTGGGGGATAGGTAACTCTGGGGCCAACGTCCTGACTTTC.

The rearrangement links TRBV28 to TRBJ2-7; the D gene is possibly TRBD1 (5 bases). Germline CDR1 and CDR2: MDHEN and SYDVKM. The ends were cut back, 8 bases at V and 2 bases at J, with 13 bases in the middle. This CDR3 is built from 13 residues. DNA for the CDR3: TGTGCCAGCGGGTCAGGGTTTCCCTACGAGCAGTACTTC. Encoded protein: CASGSGFPYEQYF.

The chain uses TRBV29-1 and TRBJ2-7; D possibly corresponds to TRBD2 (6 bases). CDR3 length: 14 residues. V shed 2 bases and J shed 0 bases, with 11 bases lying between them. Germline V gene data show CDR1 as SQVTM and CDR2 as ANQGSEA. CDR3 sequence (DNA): TGCAGCGTTGAACCAGAGGAGGGCTCCTACGAGCAGTACTTC. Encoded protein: CSVEPEEGSYEQYF.

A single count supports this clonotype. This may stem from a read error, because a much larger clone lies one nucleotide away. CDR3 sequence: CAISEDTDTQYF. CDR3 DNA sequence: TGTGCCATCAGTGAGGACACAGATACGCAGTATTTT. This chain joins TRBV10-3 and TRBJ2-3; D gene uncertain. The length of the CDR3 is 12 residues. V lost 2 bases and J 2 bases, leaving 2 bases between the germline ends. Looked up from germline, CDR1 is ENHRY and CDR2 is SYGVKD.

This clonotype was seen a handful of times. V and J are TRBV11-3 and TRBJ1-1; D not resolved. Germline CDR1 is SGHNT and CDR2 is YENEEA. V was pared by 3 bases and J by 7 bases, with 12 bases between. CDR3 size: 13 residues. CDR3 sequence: CASSFARSHEAFF. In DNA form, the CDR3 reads TGTGCCAGCAGCTTCGCCAGGAGCCATGAAGCTTTCTTT.

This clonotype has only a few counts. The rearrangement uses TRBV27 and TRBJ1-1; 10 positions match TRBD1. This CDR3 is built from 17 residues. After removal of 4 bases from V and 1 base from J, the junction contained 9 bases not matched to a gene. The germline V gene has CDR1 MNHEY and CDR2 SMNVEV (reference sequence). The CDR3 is CASSWTGGHLANTEAFF. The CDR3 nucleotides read TGTGCCAGCAGTTGGACAGGGGGACACTTAGCGAACACTGAAGCTTTCTTT.